This T cell receptor beta chain was sequenced in a study of T cells after yellow fever vaccination. TCRdb reprocessed the 5' RACE reads via MiXCR and lists one record per CDR3 protein. The profile shows about 320,000 distinct CDR3 sequences, around 4.5% of them singletons. This clonotype was seen many times. CDR3 size: 12 residues. Germline V gene sequence: CDR1 SEHNR, CDR2 FQNEAQ (reference sequence). V was trimmed by 5 bases and J by 9 bases, leaving 10 bases between them. The V gene is TRBV7-9, the J gene TRBJ2-2; D remains ambiguous. The clonotype comes from a man aged 18-30 years who received the YFV17D yellow fever vaccine. The sample was PBMCs, taken 15 days after the yellow fever booster vaccination. The CDR3 spells CASSDPFWELFF. As DNA, the CDR3 is TGTGCCAGCAGCGATCCGTTTTGGGAGCTGTTTTTT. The full variable domain, with the rest looked up from reference TRBV7-9 and TRBJ2-2, is DTGVSQNPRHKITKRGQNVTFRCDPISEHNRLYWYRQTLGQGPEFLTYFQNEAQLEKSRLLSDRFSAERPKGSFSTLEIQRTEQGDSAMYLCASSDPFWELFFGEGSRLTVL.